The next 12 T cell receptor beta chains were all read from a single sample in a study of beta chain features in type 1 diabetes. Study results and caveats: Patients with Type 1 diabetes showed moderately but significantly shorter TCRB CDR3s in all four CD4+ subsets.

Expressed TCRB transcripts were sequenced after all isolated RNA was converted to cDNA. Only in-frame clones appear in the TCRdb table, and some are missing; sequencing was by immunoSEQ multiplex PCR. There are fewer than 110,000 clones in the sample; roughly 28% occur only once, and about 0.49% lies in the top ten. Their recognized antigens are unknown. Sequencing was done on a sample of central memory CD4+ T cells from blood. Every receptor here comes from a young woman with type 1 diabetes.

V gene TRBV7-8 combines with J gene TRBJ2-3; TRBD2 matches at 9 bases. Unmatched junction bases numbered 6, after V lost 8 bases and J lost 3 bases. Germline CDR1 SGHVS, CDR2 FQNEAQ. This CDR3 has 14 amino acids. The CDR3 nucleotides are TGTGCCAGCCGCGGCGGGAGGGGGACAGATACGCAGTATTTT. It encodes CASRGGRGTDTQYF.

This clone has more than one count but fewer than ten. CDR3 nucleotides: TGCAGCGTGGGAGGACAGGACCCTAATCAGCCCCAGCATTTT. Its translation is CSVGGQDPNQPQHF. The gene calls are TRBV29-1 and TRBJ1-5, with TRBD1 matching 7 bases. Germline CDR1 SQVTM, CDR2 ANQGSEA. This CDR3 is 14 amino acids long. Trimming removed 6 bases from V and 4 bases from J; junction bases left unmatched: 9.

This clone occurred many times. The chain is built from TRBV7-9 and TRBJ2-5; 7 positions agree with TRBD1. CDR1 and CDR2 from the germline V gene are SEHNR and FQNEAQ (reference sequence). Trimming cost V 5 bases and J 2 bases; bases outside gene matches: 14. The CDR3 sequence is 17 residues long. The DNA for the CDR3 is TGTGCCAGCAGCCCAGGGGGATGGCAGGGGCGGCAAGAGACCCAGTACTTC. This gives the protein CASSPGGWQGRQETQYF.

This clone was found a few times. The rearrangement links TRBV18 to TRBJ1-2; no definite D call. The CDR3 loop spans 14 amino acids. Trimming shortened V by 3 bases and J by 7 bases, and 15 bases separated the two germline ends. Germline CDR1 KGHSH, CDR2 LQKENI. CDR3 region: CASSPPSVTSGYTF. The CDR3 DNA follows: TGTGCCAGCTCACCCCCCTCCGTAACTAGTGGCTACACCTTC.

This clone was found a few times. The chain recombines TRBV10-3 with TRBJ2-5; D is unresolved. Between the trimmed V and J ends, which lost 4 bases and 1 base, there was a span of 13 bases. This CDR3 has 15 residues. CDR1 and CDR2 (germline): ENHRY, SYGVKD. CDR3 nucleotide sequence: TGTGCCATCAGTGTGCGATCGGGTGGCCAAGAGACCCAGTACTTC. Translating it yields CAISVRSGGQETQYF.

The J gene is TRBJ1-2, the V gene TRBV11-2, with TRBD1 matching 7 bases. The V gene end was trimmed by 5 bases and the J gene end by 8 bases; junction bases not matched to a gene: 5. Germline lookup yields CDR1 SGHAT and CDR2 FQNNGV. CDR3 length: 12 residues. The DNA of the CDR3 is TGTGCCAGCAGCCAGACAGGGAACGGCTACACCTTC. It yields the protein CASSQTGNGYTF.

To note about this clone: This same CDR3 is encoded by further DNA sequences in the sample. The chain has TRBV7-2 and TRBJ2-7; the D gene is possibly TRBD1 (5 bases). CDR3 length: 13 amino acids. Trimming removed 3 bases from V and 4 bases from J, with 10 bases in between. Germline assignment: CDR1 SGHTA and CDR2 FQGNSA. The CDR3 region has the DNA TGTGCCAGCAGCTTTGACAGACAATACGAGCAGTACGTC. It yields the protein CASSFDRQYEQYV.

This clone has only a few counts. This sequence joins TRBV6-6 and TRBJ2-3; 12 bases line up with TRBD2. Unmatched junction bases numbered 6, after V lost 10 bases and J lost 7 bases. The CDR3 contains 13 residues. Looked up from germline, CDR1 is MNHNY and CDR2 is SVGAGI (reference sequence). The CDR3 protein is CATGTSGPNTQYF. The CDR3, as DNA: TGTGCCACCGGGACTAGCGGGCCGAATACGCAGTATTTT.

This clone has a handful of counts. The chain employs TRBV5-4 and TRBJ2-3, with a possible D match to TRBD2 (5 bases). With 5 bases removed from V and 0 bases from J, the gap between germline ends came to 13 bases. In germline, CDR1 is SGHNT, CDR2 YYREEE (reference sequence). This CDR3 spans 15 amino acids. CDR3: CASSSQRTSTDTQYF. The CDR3 DNA is TGTGCCAGCAGTTCCCAGCGGACCAGCACAGATACGCAGTATTTT.

V usage is TRBV27 and J usage is TRBJ1-1; maybe TRBD1 (6 bases). V lost 2 bases to trimming and J lost 4 bases, with 8 bases between them. Germline V CDR1 and CDR2: MNHEY, SMNVEV (reference sequence). The CDR3 consists of 13 residues. The CDR3 sequence is CASSLIGGTEAFF. The CDR3, as DNA: TGTGCCAGCAGTTTAATAGGGGGCACTGAAGCTTTCTTT.

The chain employs TRBV5-4 and TRBJ2-1; TRBD2 matches at 12 bases. V dropped 4 bases and J dropped 0; count of bases not matched to a gene: 8. The CDR3 spans 18 residues. The V gene's germline CDR1 is SGHNT and CDR2 YYREEE (reference sequence). CDR3 residues: CASSLTTSGRSSYNEQFF. CDR3 bases: TGTGCCAGCAGCCTAACGACTAGCGGGAGAAGCTCCTACAATGAGCAGTTCTTC.

This chain links TRBV12-5 with TRBJ2-1; 8 bases fit TRBD1. V lost 3 bases and J lost 5; bases outside the gene matches: 15. From germline, CDR1 is LGHNT and CDR2 FRNRAP. The CDR3 covers 18 residues. The CDR3 protein is CASGFQLNQGALNNEQFF. The CDR3 DNA reads TGTGCTAGTGGTTTCCAACTCAACCAGGGGGCGCTGAACAATGAGCAGTTCTTC.